The entry below gives a single TCR beta chain sequence along with its context. These data come from a study of CD8 T cells in Susac syndrome. V lost 1 base, J lost 3 bases, and 15 bases lay in between. This CDR3 has 16 residues. From germline, CDR1 is SGHAT and CDR2 FQNNGV. Random hexamers were used to reverse transcribe roughly 0.45 to 1 ug of RNA. One entry per CDR3 protein results from TCRdb running MiXCR on the immunoSEQ multiplex PCR reads. The profile shows approximately 300,000 distinct CDR3 sequences, 70% to 90% of them singletons. The specimen was CD8+ T cells from PBMCs. This sequence joins TRBV11-2 and TRBJ2-5, with D tentatively TRBD1 (6 bases). This receptor was taken from a human donor with multiple sclerosis. The DNA of the CDR3 is TGTGCCAGCAGCTTAGCTGGGGGCGAGGTGAAAGAGACCCAGTACTTC. Its translation is CASSLAGGEVKETQYF.